A single sample is the source of the 10 T cell receptor beta chains below, sequenced in a study of blood T cell repertoires in COVID-19 (dated by TCRdb to about 2020). The library came from the immunoSEQ multiplex PCR assay. TCRdb retrieved this table from immuneACCESS and kept in-frame rearrangements only. Not all clones are present; in checked studies, unresolved V genes account for under half, and no reason is known for the remainder. Recorded for this sample are under 200,000 clones; 65% to 85% of them occurred a single time. The ten largest clones take up more than 7% of the sample. The sample consisted of peripheral blood. The receptors originated from a woman of 80 years or more with active or convalescent COVID-19.

This rearrangement joins TRBV6-4 to TRBJ1-6; 9 nucleotides line up with TRBD1. The CDR3 extends over 15 amino acids. Germline V lookup: CDR1 MRHNA, CDR2 SNTAGT. J lost 9 bases, V lost 3 bases, and 6 bases had no gene match. CDR3 loop: CASSEQGAGGSPLHF. CDR3 bases: TGTGCCAGCAGTGAACAGGGGGCTGGGGGTTCACCCCTCCACTTT.

V usage is TRBV4-3 and J usage is TRBJ1-1, with TRBD1 matching over 9 bases. Germline assignment: CDR1 LGHNA and CDR2 YSLEER. V gave up 1 base and J gave up 5 bases; unmatched junction bases: 5. The CDR3 contains 15 residues. This CDR3 reads CASSQGNRGLTEAFF. The CDR3 DNA reads TGCGCCAGCAGCCAAGGGAACAGGGGGCTGACTGAAGCTTTCTTT.

The rearrangement uses TRBV21-1 and TRBJ1-4; the D segment call TRBD1 is taken from the table without a DNA check. TRBV21-1 is an annotated pseudogene. This CDR3 has 16 residues. CDR3 region: CAGSKIGPQTLEKLFF. CDR3 in DNA: TGTGCCGGCAGCAAAATCGGTCCACAGACCCTTGAAAAACTGTTTTTT.

This clone was detected only a few times. The chain carries TRBV6-6 and TRBJ1-1, with D uncertain. The CDR3 is 11 residues long. Germline CDR1 and CDR2: MNHNY and SVGAGI (reference sequence). V gave up 6 bases and J gave up 2 bases, with 4 bases separating them. CDR3 bases: TGTGCCAGCAGCCCTAACACTGAAGCTTTCTTT. It specifies CASSPNTEAFF.

This chain links TRBV19 with TRBJ1-1, with D maybe TRBD1 (5 bases). This CDR3 has 13 residues. CDR1 is LNHDA, CDR2 SQIVND, per germline (reference sequence). The germline V and J ends were trimmed by 10 bases and 4 bases, with 16 bases remaining between them. CDR3: CATQWGGTTEAFF. CDR3 in DNA: TGTGCCACCCAATGGGGGGGGACCACTGAAGCTTTCTTT.

This clone was counted only a few times. The rearrangement links TRBV5-6 to TRBJ2-2; D remains ambiguous. The V gene's germline CDR1 is SGHDT and CDR2 YYEEEE. This CDR3 is 14 amino acids long. V gave up 1 base and J gave up 1 base, with 5 bases separating them. CDR3 bases: TGTGCCAGCAGCTTGACACAGAACACCGGGGAGCTGTTTTTT. Translated: CASSLTQNTGELFF.

The chain carries TRBV7-9 and TRBJ2-5; D is uncertain. The V end was cut by 3 bases, the J end by 2 bases, with 7 bases between. The CDR3 totals 13 residues. Germline V gives CDR1 SEHNR, CDR2 FQNEAQ (reference sequence). For the CDR3, the DNA is TGTGCCAGCAGCTTTGCAGGACAAGAGACCCAGTACTTC. It specifies CASSFAGQETQYF.

CDR3 protein: CASSLSTSGETQYF. In DNA form, the CDR3 reads TGTGCCAGCAGCTTAAGTACTAGCGGCGAGACCCAGTACTTC. The chain is built from TRBV7-9 and TRBJ2-5; 8 bases align to TRBD2. The CDR3 runs 14 residues. The ends lost 2 bases at V and 5 bases at J; junction bases unmatched: 4. From germline, CDR1 is SEHNR and CDR2 FQNEAQ (reference sequence).

The chain is built from TRBV7-2 and TRBJ1-1; D is unresolved. Germline V gene sequence: CDR1 SGHTA, CDR2 FQGNSA. This CDR3 spans 11 amino acids. V was cut by 3 bases and J by 8 bases, with 7 bases left in between. Here the CDR3 reads CASSFSLEAFF. The CDR3 nucleotides read TGTGCCAGCAGCTTCTCCCTGGAAGCTTTCTTT.

This chain uses TRBV9 with TRBJ1-3, with D tentatively TRBD1 (6 bases). V was cut by 4 bases and J by 2 bases, with 19 bases left in between. Looked up from germline, CDR1 is SGDLS and CDR2 is YYNGEE. The CDR3 is 17 residues long. CDR3 nucleotide sequence: TGTGCCAGCAGCTCACCGACAGGAATCACGGCTGGAAACACCATATATTTT. Residues: CASSSPTGITAGNTIYF. The full variable domain, with the rest looked up from reference TRBV9 and TRBJ1-3, is DSGVTQTPKHLITATGQRVTLRCSPRSGDLSVYWYQQSLDQGLQFLIQYYNGEERAKGNILERFSAQQFPDLHSELNLSSLELGDSALYFCASSSPTGITAGNTIYFGEGSWLTVV.